Reported below is one TCR beta chain. Its antigen remains unidentified. The method was immunoSEQ multiplex PCR; TCRdb's version includes in-frame clones alone and lacks a portion of them. The sample includes some 110,000 clones, 89% of them seen just once. V dropped 5 bases and J dropped 5 bases, with 12 bases sitting between them. Germline V lookup: CDR1 SGHTA, CDR2 FQGTGA. The CDR3 length is 13 residues. The sample originates from a study of T cell responses to AZD1222 COVID-19 vaccine. Study results and limitations: Spike-specific TCRs gained breadth and depth after people received two AZD1222 doses.

The TCR comes from an adult in good health. V usage is TRBV7-3 and J usage is TRBJ2-5; D perhaps matches TRBD1 (6 bases). The sample consisted of peripheral blood, taken on day 0 of AZD1222 vaccination. The CDR3 bases are TGTGCCAGCAGCCCACAGGGCCTCGAGACCCAGTACTTC. Translating it yields CASSPQGLETQYF. The full variable domain, in which reference TRBV7-3 and TRBJ2-5 provide the parts outside the CDR3, is GAGVSQTPSNKVTEKGKYVELRCDPISGHTALYWYRQSLGQGPEFLIYFQGTGAADDSGLPNDRFFAVRPEGSVSTLKIQRTERGDSAVYLCASSPQGLETQYFGPGTRLLVL.